The next 32 T cell receptor beta chains were all read from a single sample in a study of naive and memory T cell subsets. Both TRBC1 and TRBC2 were covered by a beta constant-region primer of two equimolar oligonucleotides. Each CDR3 protein gets one entry after TCRdb re-called the UMI-ligation and nested PCR reads with MiXCR. The sample records about 85,000 distinct CDR3 sequences, 10% to 15% being singletons. The sequencing input was central memory CD4+ T cells from blood. These receptors were obtained from a human donor in good health.

This clonotype showed up just a few times. J is TRBJ2-3 and V is TRBV20-1; D is undetermined. Trimming removed 3 bases at V and 6 bases at J, with 10 bases between. Germline V gene lookup returns CDR1 DFQATT and CDR2 SNEGSKA (reference sequence). This CDR3 comprises 12 residues. The CDR3 sequence is CSARRDWDTQYF. The CDR3 DNA reads as TGCAGTGCTAGGAGAGACTGGGATACGCAGTATTTT.

In this sample, this clonotype turned up a few times. This chain uses TRBV29-1 with TRBJ2-1; 9 nucleotides match TRBD1. The CDR3 sequence is 14 residues long. Germline values: CDR1 SQVTM, CDR2 ANQGSEA. Germline trimming cut 8 bases from V and 6 bases from J; bases unmatched to any gene: 11. The CDR3 here is CSLRGQGKSNEQFF. CDR3 nucleotide sequence: TGCAGCTTACGGGGACAGGGAAAATCCAATGAGCAGTTCTTC.

This clonotype was seen a few times. The chain recombines TRBV3-1 with TRBJ1-2; 7 bases fit TRBD1. V dropped 6 bases and J dropped 4; count of bases not matched to a gene: 8. From germline, CDR1 is LGHDT and CDR2 YNNKEL (reference sequence). The CDR3 is 14 amino acids. This CDR3 is CASRGTESFYGYTF. The CDR3 nucleotides are TGTGCCAGCAGGGGGACAGAGTCCTTCTATGGCTACACCTTC.

In its sample, this clonotype was seen a few times. The V gene is TRBV28, the J gene TRBJ1-2; D gene ambiguous. There are 12 residues in the CDR3. Deletions cut 6 bases from V and 4 bases from J, with 9 bases between. Germline-derived CDR1 and CDR2 are MDHEN and SYDVKM. This CDR3 is CASSPLSYGYTF. The CDR3 DNA follows: TGTGCCAGCAGCCCACTCAGCTATGGCTACACCTTC.

The table lists this clonotype with many counts. The V call is TRBV9, the J call TRBJ2-3, with D perhaps TRBD2 (6 bases). This CDR3 spans 14 amino acids. V lost 1 base and J 9 bases, leaving 15 bases between the germline ends. Germline V gene lookup returns CDR1 SGDLS and CDR2 YYNGEE. Here the CDR3 DNA reads TGTGCCAGCAGCGTAAAACTAGCACCCGTAACGCAGTATTTT. This codes for CASSVKLAPVTQYF. Full variable domain (missing parts from reference TRBV9 and TRBJ2-3): DSGVTQTPKHLITATGQRVTLRCSPRSGDLSVYWYQQSLDQGLQFLIQYYNGEERAKGNILERFSAQQFPDLHSELNLSSLELGDSALYFCASSVKLAPVTQYFGPGTRLTVL.

This clonotype was recorded a few times. The chain has TRBV12-3 or TRBV12-4 and TRBJ2-3; TRBD2 might be the D (6 bases). CDR3 length: 19 amino acids. Deletions cut 4 bases from V and 3 bases from J, with 26 bases between. DNA of the CDR3: TGTGCCAGCAGTTATGCCGGGGTCCGGGGAGGTGGAGGGACAGATACGCAGTATTTT. It translates to CASSYAGVRGGGGTDTQYF.

The chain employs TRBV9 and TRBJ1-1, with TRBD1 matching 7 bases. CDR3 length: 16 residues. The germline gives CDR1 SGDLS, CDR2 YYNGEE. With 4 bases clipped from V and 3 bases from J, the junction kept 12 bases outside the gene matches. The chain's CDR3 is CASSSGWDSAHTEAFF. In DNA, the CDR3 is TGTGCCAGCAGCTCAGGCTGGGACAGCGCCCACACTGAAGCTTTCTTT.

The chain is built from TRBV29-1 and TRBJ2-1; maybe TRBD2 (5 bases). Germline CDR1 SQVTM, CDR2 ANQGSEA. CDR3 length: 15 residues. V was shortened by 2 bases and J by 0 bases, with 11 bases between the two germline ends. CDR3 bases: TGCAGCGTTGAATTGTTTGGGAGCTCCTACAATGAGCAGTTCTTC. Encoded protein: CSVELFGSSYNEQFF.

This clonotype has only a few counts. This CDR3 reads CASSVGRPDSSNEKLFF. CDR3 nucleotide sequence: TGTGCCAGCAGCGTGGGGAGACCAGACAGCTCTAATGAAAAACTGTTTTTT. The chain links TRBV9 to TRBJ1-4; tentatively, D is TRBD1 (5 bases). Germline assignment: CDR1 SGDLS and CDR2 YYNGEE. V gave up 2 bases and J gave up 3 bases, with 17 bases separating them. This CDR3 comprises 17 residues. Complete variable domain (other parts from reference TRBV9 and TRBJ1-4): DSGVTQTPKHLITATGQRVTLRCSPRSGDLSVYWYQQSLDQGLQFLIQYYNGEERAKGNILERFSAQQFPDLHSELNLSSLELGDSALYFCASSVGRPDSSNEKLFFGSGTQLSVL.

This clonotype came up many times. The chain employs TRBV6-6 and TRBJ2-2; D is undetermined. Trimming cost V 8 bases and J 4 bases, with 8 bases left between them. Germline CDR1 and CDR2: MNHNY and SVGAGI (reference sequence). The length of the CDR3 is 12 residues. This chain's CDR3 is CASSSSTGELFF. The CDR3, as DNA: TGTGCCAGCTCATCGAGCACCGGGGAGCTGTTTTTT.

This clonotype has a count of ten or more. The chain combines TRBV3-1 with TRBJ2-3; TRBD2 agrees at 8 bases. CDR3 length: 16 amino acids. CDR1 and CDR2 (germline): LGHDT, YNNKEL (reference sequence). V lost 3 bases and J lost 6; bases outside the gene matches: 11. CDR3 sequence reads: CASSQERGNPVDTQYF. DNA of the CDR3: TGTGCCAGCAGCCAGGAGCGGGGGAACCCTGTGGATACGCAGTATTTT.

This clonotype was recorded at least ten times. In DNA form, the CDR3 reads TGTGCCTGGACCCCGGGACTAGCGGACAATGAGCAGTTCTTC. The encoded protein is CAWTPGLADNEQFF. The V gene is TRBV30, the J gene TRBJ2-1; 11 bases agree with TRBD2. J lost 5 bases, V lost 4 bases, and 4 bases had no gene match. Per germline, CDR1 GTSNPN and CDR2 SVGIG (reference sequence). This CDR3 spans 14 amino acids.

Ten or more counts support this clonotype. This sequence joins TRBV28 and TRBJ2-2; a weak D match, TRBD2 (6 bases). Per the germline V gene, CDR1 is MDHEN and CDR2 is SYDVKM. The CDR3 contains 15 residues. Trimming left V 3 bases short and J 7 bases short, with 15 bases between. The CDR3 region is CASSFSRLANGELFF. The CDR3, as DNA: TGTGCCAGCAGTTTTTCTAGGCTAGCGAACGGGGAGCTGTTTTTT.

J is TRBJ1-4 and V is TRBV7-8, with D maybe TRBD1 (5 bases). This CDR3 is 14 amino acids long. Germline-derived CDR1 and CDR2 are SGHVS and FQNEAQ. Trimming left V 7 bases short and J 4 bases short, with 13 bases between. CDR3 nucleotide sequence: TGTGCCAGCAACCTGGGACCGTATAATGAAAAACTGTTTTTT. The encoded protein is CASNLGPYNEKLFF. Full variable domain (outside the CDR3, taken from reference TRBV7-8 and TRBJ1-4): GAGVSQSPRYKVAKRGQDVALRCDPISGHVSLFWYQQALGQGPEFLTYFQNEAQLDKSGLPSDRFFAERPEGSVSTLKIQRTQQEDSAVYLCASNLGPYNEKLFFGSGTQLSVL.

V is TRBV7-9 and J is TRBJ2-3; 8 bases agree with TRBD2. Germline V gene sequence: CDR1 SEHNR, CDR2 FQNEAQ (reference sequence). The CDR3 consists of 16 residues. Unmatched junction bases numbered 11, after V lost 5 bases and J lost 4 bases. Here the CDR3 reads CASSPRLALEADTQYF. As DNA, the CDR3 is TGTGCCAGCAGCCCAAGACTAGCGCTAGAGGCAGATACGCAGTATTTT.

This clonotype was counted a few times. The chain has TRBV12-3 or TRBV12-4 and TRBJ2-4; 11 nucleotides line up with TRBD2. With 5 bases clipped from V and 2 bases from J, the junction kept 5 bases outside the gene matches. The CDR3 runs 16 residues. The CDR3 reads CASSRSGRAPKNIQYF. The CDR3 DNA reads TGTGCCAGCAGTCGTAGCGGGAGGGCCCCCAAAAACATTCAGTACTTC.

The rearrangement uses TRBV6-6 and TRBJ2-3; D unresolved. Trimming left V 7 bases short and J 1 base short, with 18 bases between. Per the germline V gene, CDR1 is MNHNY and CDR2 is SVGAGI (reference sequence). There are 16 residues in the CDR3. CDR3 nucleotides: TGTGCCAGCACTCCCCTCCTACGGGTGGGCACAGATACGCAGTATTTT. It specifies CASTPLLRVGTDTQYF.

The chain links TRBV18 to TRBJ2-5, with 8 nucleotides matching TRBD1. In germline, CDR1 is KGHSH, CDR2 LQKENI. V trimming: 4 bases; J trimming: 2 bases; junction bases outside the gene matches: 6. The CDR3 runs 15 residues. CDR3 loop: CASSHTGTGQETQYF. The CDR3 bases are TGTGCCAGCTCACACACCGGGACAGGACAAGAGACCCAGTACTTC.

This clonotype showed up just a few times. The J gene is TRBJ2-3, the V gene TRBV12-3 or TRBV12-4; possibly TRBD2 for D (6 bases). The CDR3 runs 14 residues. V lost 10 bases and J 4 bases, leaving 18 bases between the germline ends. The CDR3 DNA sequence: TGTGCCACCAGACTAGACAAGCCGGCAGATACGCAGTATTTT. Protein product: CATRLDKPADTQYF.

The chain uses TRBV3-1 and TRBJ1-6; D gene unclear. The CDR3 is made up of 13 amino acids. The ends were cut back, 0 bases at V and 16 bases at J, with 13 bases in the middle. Germline V gene sequence: CDR1 LGHDT, CDR2 YNNKEL (reference sequence). CDR3 nucleotide sequence: TGTGCCAGCAGCCAAGATGCGCCAGGTGTGCTCCACTTT. This gives the protein CASSQDAPGVLHF.

There are many counts of this clonotype. This sequence joins TRBV7-9 and TRBJ1-1; D might be TRBD1 (6 bases). The CDR3 runs 17 residues. Per the germline V gene, CDR1 is SEHNR and CDR2 is FQNEAQ (reference sequence). With 1 base removed from V and 0 bases from J, the gap between germline ends came to 15 bases. The CDR3, as DNA: TGTGCCAGCAGCTTAGGTTACAGGGCCCCCGTGAACACTGAAGCTTTCTTT. It encodes CASSLGYRAPVNTEAFF.

This clonotype was counted only a few times. The J gene is TRBJ1-1, the V gene TRBV30; D uncertain. Trimming pared 8 bases from V and 3 bases from J, leaving 16 bases between. This CDR3 has 13 residues. Germline V gene data show CDR1 as GTSNPN and CDR2 as SVGIG (reference sequence). For the CDR3, the DNA is TGTGCCACCCAACTGGACCGCTACACTGAAGCTTTCTTT. It specifies CATQLDRYTEAFF.

This clonotype was counted between two and nine times. This sequence joins TRBV4-2 and TRBJ1-1; a possible D gene is TRBD1 (6 bases). Germline loops: CDR1 LGHNA, CDR2 YNFKEQ. CDR3 size: 16 residues. The germline V and J ends were trimmed by 2 bases and 1 base, with 14 bases remaining between them. The CDR3 here is CASSQSGTPRNTEAFF. In nucleotides, the CDR3 is TGTGCCAGCAGCCAATCTGGGACACCTCGGAACACTGAAGCTTTCTTT.

The chain is built from TRBV5-1 and TRBJ2-7; 10 nucleotides match TRBD2. The CDR3 sequence is 15 residues long. CDR1 SGHRS and CDR2 YFSETQ come from the germline V gene. V shed 4 bases and J 2 bases; nucleotides not matched to a gene: 6. CDR3 in DNA: TGCGCCAGCAGCCTACGAGGGACTAGCGCCTACGAGCAGTACTTC. This codes for CASSLRGTSAYEQYF. The complete variable domain, with remaining parts taken from reference TRBV5-1 and TRBJ2-7, reads KAGVTQTPRYLIKTRGQQVTLSCSPISGHRSVSWYQQTPGQGLQFLFEYFSETQRNKGNFPGRFSGRQFSNSRSEMNVSTLELGDSALYLCASSLRGTSAYEQYFGPGTRLTVT.

This clonotype showed up just a few times. Being one base from a much bigger clone, this may be a read error. CDR3 amino acids: CASSWGDSHFF. As DNA, the CDR3 is TGCGCCAGCAGCTGGGGGGACAGTCATTTCTTC. V is TRBV5-1 and J is TRBJ2-1; D is possibly TRBD1 (7 bases). With 3 bases removed from V and 16 bases from J, the gap between germline ends came to 14 bases. The CDR3 is made up of 11 amino acids. Germline V lookup: CDR1 SGHRS, CDR2 YFSETQ. Full variable domain (remainder filled in from reference TRBV5-1 and TRBJ2-1): KAGVTQTPRYLIKTRGQQVTLSCSPISGHRSVSWYQQTPGQGLQFLFEYFSETQRNKGNFPGRFSGRQFSNSRSEMNVSTLELGDSALYLCASSWGDSHFFGPGTRLTVL.

This clonotype was seen a few times. The chain joins TRBV7-9 to TRBJ2-1, with 12 bases identical to TRBD2. Germline V gives CDR1 SEHNR, CDR2 FQNEAQ (reference sequence). With V trimmed by 5 bases and J by 9 bases, 8 bases remained unmatched. The CDR3 length is 15 residues. CDR3 protein: CASSLTSGRLSEQFF. The CDR3 DNA reads as TGTGCCAGCAGCCTCACTAGCGGGAGGCTAAGTGAGCAGTTCTTC.

This clonotype was counted ten times or more. V gene TRBV11-2 combines with J gene TRBJ2-2; 8 bases are shared with TRBD2. CDR1 SGHAT and CDR2 FQNNGV come from the germline V gene. This CDR3 contains 15 residues. The V segment lost 4 bases and the J segment 4 bases; nucleotides outside the gene matches: 5. CDR3 in amino acids: CASSSRREATGELFF. CDR3 nucleotides: TGTGCCAGCAGCTCACGGCGGGAGGCCACCGGGGAGCTGTTTTTT.

J is TRBJ2-7 and V is TRBV20-1, with D possibly being TRBD2 (5 bases). The CDR3 covers 14 residues. The germline gives CDR1 DFQATT, CDR2 SNEGSKA (reference sequence). Between the trimmed V and J ends, which lost 1 base and 1 base, there was a span of 11 bases. CDR3 protein: CSARGWAGSYEQYF. The CDR3 bases are TGCAGTGCTAGAGGGTGGGCGGGTTCCTACGAGCAGTACTTC.

This rearrangement joins TRBV5-6 to TRBJ1-2, with a possible D match to TRBD1 (5 bases). This CDR3 comprises 15 residues. Trimming stripped 0 bases from V and 4 bases from J, with 13 bases between. CDR1 is SGHDT, CDR2 YYEEEE, per germline. The CDR3, as DNA: TGTGCCAGCAGCTTGGTCGGCAGGGAAATCTATGGCTACACCTTC. Translation gives CASSLVGREIYGYTF.

Details on this clonotype: A much larger clone lies a single base off, so this may be a read error. No conserved phenylalanine or tryptophan is present at the end of the CDR3, so a read error is the likely explanation. The V gene is TRBV29-1, the J gene TRBJ2-7; D perhaps matches TRBD1 (6 bases). The V gene lost 4 bases and the J gene lost 3 bases, with 16 bases spanning the gap. CDR3 length: 14 amino acids. Germline V lookup: CDR1 SQVTM, CDR2 ANQGSEA. CDR3 region: CSVAIRRDNYEQYL. The CDR3 nucleotides read TGCAGCGTTGCCATCAGAAGGGACAACTACGAGCAGTACTTA.

The chain links TRBV20-1 to TRBJ1-4, with a tentative D call TRBD1 (5 bases). Trimming removed 3 bases at V and 0 bases at J, with 11 bases between. This CDR3 is built from 15 residues. From germline, CDR1 is DFQATT and CDR2 SNEGSKA (reference sequence). In DNA, the CDR3 is TGCAGTGCTAGTTCGCAGGGAACAACTAATGAAAAACTGTTTTTT. Residues: CSASSQGTTNEKLFF.

This clonotype was observed a few times. The chain carries TRBV10-2 and TRBJ1-5, with 7 nucleotides matching TRBD1. Germline V gene sequence: CDR1 WSHSY, CDR2 SAAADI. The CDR3 is made up of 17 amino acids. With 10 bases clipped from V and 2 bases from J, the junction kept 17 bases outside the gene matches. In DNA, the CDR3 is TGCGCCACCAAAAACGGGGGAGGTGGACAGGGCAATCAGCCCCAGCATTTT. This gives the protein CATKNGGGGQGNQPQHF.